What follows is one TCR beta chain and its context. These data are taken from a study of control samples from healthy donors and cancer patients. Data came from immunoSEQ multiplex PCR; TCRdb stores just in-frame clones and leaves some out. The sample holds some 130,000 clones, around 93% seen once. Trimming stripped 2 bases from V and 9 bases from J, with 11 bases between. CDR1 is SGHDN, CDR2 FVKESK, per germline. The CDR3 covers 12 residues. The sequenced sample was blood. The receptor comes from a man between 18 and 29 years old in good health. The chain has TRBV14 and TRBJ2-7, with TRBD2 as a possible D gene (6 bases). CDR3 loop: CASSQLNGGQYF. The CDR3 coding sequence is TGTGCCAGCAGCCAACTAAACGGGGGGCAGTACTTC.